Each of the 2 T cell receptor beta chains below was sequenced from the same sample in a study of blood T cells in healthy people across ages. Using a J-beta primer mix together with a sample-barcoded 5' primer, a second PCR was run for roughly 6 to 12 cycles. One entry per CDR3 protein results from TCRdb running MiXCR on the 5' RACE reads. The table includes roughly 1.4 million distinct CDR3 sequences, around 59% detected once. Sequenced: blood. These receptors were obtained from a man between 18 and 29 years old in good health.

The DNA for the CDR3 is TGTGCCAGCAGCGTTTCCCGACTAGCGGGGGCAGGGAATGAGCAGTTCTTC. Translating it yields CASSVSRLAGAGNEQFF. The J gene is TRBJ2-1, the V gene TRBV9; TRBD2 agrees at 12 bases. Germline loops: CDR1 SGDLS, CDR2 YYNGEE. The V gene end was trimmed by 2 bases and the J gene end by 7 bases; junction bases not matched to a gene: 10. This CDR3 is 17 amino acids long.

The CDR3 spells CAISESGQDNSPLHF. CDR3 coding DNA: TGTGCCATCAGTGAGTCGGGACAGGATAATTCACCCCTCCACTTT. J is TRBJ1-6 and V is TRBV10-3; 8 nucleotides agree with TRBD1. The CDR3 contains 15 residues. Germline values: CDR1 ENHRY, CDR2 SYGVKD. The V segment lost 0 bases and the J segment 5 bases; nucleotides outside the gene matches: 0.